This T cell receptor (beta chain) was identified in a study of T-cell memory formation after mild COVID-19. The CDR3 spans 15 residues. Germline-derived CDR1 and CDR2 are SNHLY and FYNNEI. With 2 bases clipped from V and 3 bases from J, the junction kept 5 bases outside the gene matches. TCRdb ran MiXCR on the 5' RACE reads and lists one entry per CDR3 protein. Of more than 450,000 distinct CDR3 sequences listed, approximately 19% were seen once; the top ten hold approximately 12%. The sequencing input was PBMCs or a T cell subset sorted from them (not recorded which). The TCR originated in an adult woman who had mild COVID-19 (a few samples of this study predate the infection). Cell type and time point are not known. The chain links TRBV2 to TRBJ2-7; 9 bases map to TRBD2. CDR3 region: CASSEQAGGNYEQYF. CDR3 sequence (DNA): TGTGCCAGCAGTGAACAGGCGGGAGGGAACTACGAGCAGTACTTC.